Presented here are 5 T cell receptor beta chains from one specimen sequenced in a study of molecular identifiers for immune sequencing clone quantification. MiXCR was run by TCRdb on the PCR reads, yielding one entry per CDR3 protein. The table lists about 640,000 distinct CDR3 sequences, just under 20% of them singletons, with roughly 0.83% in the top ten. Sequencing input: naive CD8+ T cells from blood, with Jurkat cell RNA spiked in. Regarding subset: FACS-sorted CD8+CD4-CCR7+CD45RA+ naive T cells. The receptor set was obtained from a human donor in good health. Some libraries in this study had Jurkat cell RNA spiked in.

This clonotype was recorded many times. The chain joins TRBV6-5 to TRBJ2-1; weak D call: TRBD1 (8 bases). The germline V gene encodes CDR1 MNHEY and CDR2 SVGAGI. Trimming took 2 bases from V and 7 from J, leaving 12 bases between them. The length of the CDR3 is 14 residues. CDR3 sequence reads: CASSYVQGGNEQFF. In DNA form, the CDR3 reads TGTGCCAGCAGTTACGTACAGGGGGGGAATGAGCAGTTCTTC.

This clonotype showed up just once. A much larger clone is a single base away; this may be a read error. Because it lacks the conserved phenylalanine or tryptophan at the end, this CDR3 is likely a read error. The chain employs TRBV3-1 and TRBJ2-3, with TRBD2 matching over 13 bases. The V gene's germline CDR1 is LGHDT and CDR2 YNNKEL (reference sequence). Trimming cost V 5 bases and J 0 bases; bases outside gene matches: 11. The CDR3 is made up of 19 amino acids. CDR3 amino acids: CASSTTGTSGATSTDTQYL. CDR3 DNA sequence: TGTGCCAGCAGCACAACCGGGACTAGCGGGGCTACTAGCACAGATACGCAGTATCTT.

The chain carries TRBV5-6 and TRBJ2-5; 9 bases line up with TRBD1. CDR3 length: 16 residues. Per the germline V gene, CDR1 is SGHDT and CDR2 is YYEEEE. V shed 0 bases, J shed 2 bases, and the junction held 5 bases outside the gene matches. CDR3 DNA sequence: TGTGCCAGCAGCTTGGAAACCGGGACAGGGCAAGAGACCCAGTACTTC. This translates into CASSLETGTGQETQYF.

In its sample, this clonotype was seen many times. The chain uses TRBV6-5 and TRBJ2-1; D possibly corresponds to TRBD2 (6 bases). Per the germline V gene, CDR1 is MNHEY and CDR2 is SVGAGI. The CDR3 is made up of 12 amino acids. V was trimmed by 7 bases and J by 9 bases, leaving 13 bases between them. This chain's CDR3 is CASNQVGGEQFF. DNA of the CDR3: TGTGCCAGCAATCAGGTGGGGGGTGAGCAGTTCTTC.

With respect to this clonotype: This may arise from a read error, as a much more abundant clone is one base away. V is TRBV7-9 and J is TRBJ2-7; D unclear. V gave up 5 bases and J gave up 6 bases, with 17 bases separating them. Germline V lookup: CDR1 SEHNR, CDR2 FQNEAQ (reference sequence). CDR3 length: 14 residues. CDR3 amino acids: CASSPPALVPEQYF. In nucleotides, the CDR3 is TGTGCCAGCAGCCCGCCGGCGCTAGTACCCGAGCAGTACTTC.